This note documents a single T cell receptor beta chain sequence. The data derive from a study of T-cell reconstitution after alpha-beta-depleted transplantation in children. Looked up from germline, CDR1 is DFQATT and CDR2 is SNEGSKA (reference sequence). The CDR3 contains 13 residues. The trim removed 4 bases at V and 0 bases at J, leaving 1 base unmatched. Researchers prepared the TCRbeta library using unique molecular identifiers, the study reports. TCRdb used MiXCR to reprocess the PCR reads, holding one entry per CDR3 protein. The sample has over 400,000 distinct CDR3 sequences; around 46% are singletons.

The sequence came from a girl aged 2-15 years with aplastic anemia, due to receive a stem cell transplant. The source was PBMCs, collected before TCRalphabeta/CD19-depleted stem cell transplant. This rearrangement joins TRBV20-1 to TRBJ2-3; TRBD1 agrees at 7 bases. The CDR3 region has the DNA TGCAGTGCTATACAGGGGAGCACAGATACGCAGTATTTT. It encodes CSAIQGSTDTQYF.